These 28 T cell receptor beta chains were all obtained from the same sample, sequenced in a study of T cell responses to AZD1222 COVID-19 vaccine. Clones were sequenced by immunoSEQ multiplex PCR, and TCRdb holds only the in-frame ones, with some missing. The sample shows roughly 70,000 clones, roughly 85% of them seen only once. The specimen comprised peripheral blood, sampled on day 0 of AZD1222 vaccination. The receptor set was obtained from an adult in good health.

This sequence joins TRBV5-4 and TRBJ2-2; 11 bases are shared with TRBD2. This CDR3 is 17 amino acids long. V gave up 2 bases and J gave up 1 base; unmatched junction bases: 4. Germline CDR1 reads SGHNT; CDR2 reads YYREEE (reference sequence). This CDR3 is CASSLILAGGNTGELFF. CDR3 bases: TGTGCCAGCAGCTTAATCCTAGCGGGAGGGAACACCGGGGAGCTGTTTTTT.

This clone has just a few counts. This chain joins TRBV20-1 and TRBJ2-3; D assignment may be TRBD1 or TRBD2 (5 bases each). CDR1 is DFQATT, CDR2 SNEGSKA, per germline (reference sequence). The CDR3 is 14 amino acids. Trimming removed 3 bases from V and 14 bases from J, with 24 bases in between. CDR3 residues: CSASGGLAPPSGYF. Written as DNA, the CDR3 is TGCAGTGCTAGTGGGGGTCTAGCTCCTCCCTCGGGGTATTTT.

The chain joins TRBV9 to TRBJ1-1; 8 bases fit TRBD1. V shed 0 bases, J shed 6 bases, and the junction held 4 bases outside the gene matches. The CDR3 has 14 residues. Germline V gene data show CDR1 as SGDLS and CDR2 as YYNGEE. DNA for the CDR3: TGTGCCAGCAGCGTAGTCTCAGGGGGCTCTGAAGCTTTCTTT. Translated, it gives CASSVVSGGSEAFF.

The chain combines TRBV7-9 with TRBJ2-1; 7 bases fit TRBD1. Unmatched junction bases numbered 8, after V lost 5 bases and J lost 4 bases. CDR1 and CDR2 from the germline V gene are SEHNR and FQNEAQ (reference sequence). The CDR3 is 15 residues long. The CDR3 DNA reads TGTGCCAGCAGCCCCGGGACAGAATCTTACAATGAGCAGTTCTTC. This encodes CASSPGTESYNEQFF.

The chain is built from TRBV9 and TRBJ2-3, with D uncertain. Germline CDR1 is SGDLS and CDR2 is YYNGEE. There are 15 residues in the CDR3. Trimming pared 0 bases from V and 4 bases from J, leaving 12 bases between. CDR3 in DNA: TGTGCCAGCAGCGTAGAAGGGTTCCGCGCAGATACGCAGTATTTT. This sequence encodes CASSVEGFRADTQYF. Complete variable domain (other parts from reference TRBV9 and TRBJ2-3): DSGVTQTPKHLITATGQRVTLRCSPRSGDLSVYWYQQSLDQGLQFLIQYYNGEERAKGNILERFSAQQFPDLHSELNLSSLELGDSALYFCASSVEGFRADTQYFGPGTRLTVL.

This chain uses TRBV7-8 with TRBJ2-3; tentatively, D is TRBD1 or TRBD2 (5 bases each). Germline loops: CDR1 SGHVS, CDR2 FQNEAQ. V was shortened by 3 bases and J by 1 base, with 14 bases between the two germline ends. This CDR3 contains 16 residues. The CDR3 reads CASSFGTARGTDTQYF. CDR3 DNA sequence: TGTGCCAGCAGCTTCGGGACCGCCCGGGGCACAGATACGCAGTATTTT.

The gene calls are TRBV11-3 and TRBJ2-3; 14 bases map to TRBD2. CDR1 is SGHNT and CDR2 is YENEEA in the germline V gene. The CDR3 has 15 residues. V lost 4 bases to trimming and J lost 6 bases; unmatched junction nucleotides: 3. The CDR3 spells CASSWTSGGLDTQYF. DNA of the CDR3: TGTGCCAGCAGCTGGACTAGCGGGGGGTTGGATACGCAGTATTTT.

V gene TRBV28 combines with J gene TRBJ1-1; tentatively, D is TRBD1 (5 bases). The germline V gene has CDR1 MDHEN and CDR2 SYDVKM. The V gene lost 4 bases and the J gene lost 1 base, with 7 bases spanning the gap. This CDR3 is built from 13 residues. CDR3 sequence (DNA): TGTGCCAGCAGTTCAGGACAGAACACTGAAGCTTTCTTT. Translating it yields CASSSGQNTEAFF.

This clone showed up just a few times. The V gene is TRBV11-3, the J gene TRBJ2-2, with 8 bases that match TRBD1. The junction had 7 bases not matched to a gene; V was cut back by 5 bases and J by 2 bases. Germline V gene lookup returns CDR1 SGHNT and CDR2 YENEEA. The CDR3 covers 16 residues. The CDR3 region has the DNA TGTGCCAGCAGCCCACGACAGGGGTCTAACACCGGGGAGCTGTTTTTT. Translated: CASSPRQGSNTGELFF. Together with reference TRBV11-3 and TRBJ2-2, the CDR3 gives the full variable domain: EAGVVQSPRYKIIEKKQPVAFWCNPISGHNTLYWYLQNLGQGPELLIRYENEEAVDDSQLPKDRFSAERLKGVDSTLKIQPAELGDSAVYLCASSPRQGSNTGELFFGEGSRLTVL.

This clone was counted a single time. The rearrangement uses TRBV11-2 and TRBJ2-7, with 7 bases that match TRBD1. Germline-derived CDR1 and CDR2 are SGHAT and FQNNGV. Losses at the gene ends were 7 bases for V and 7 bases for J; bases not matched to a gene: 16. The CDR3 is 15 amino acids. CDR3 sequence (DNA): TGTGCCAGCATCAAAACCGGGACCGGGACAGCGGAGCAGTACTTC. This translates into CASIKTGTGTAEQYF.

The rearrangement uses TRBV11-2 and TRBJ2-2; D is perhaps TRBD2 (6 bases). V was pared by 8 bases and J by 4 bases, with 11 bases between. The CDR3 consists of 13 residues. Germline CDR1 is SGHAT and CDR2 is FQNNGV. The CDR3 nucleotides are TGTGCCAGCCTGCGGGAAGGCACCGGGGAGCTGTTTTTT. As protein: CASLREGTGELFF.

CDR3 DNA sequence: TGCGCCAGCAGCCCGATACTCCAGCGGGGTAGTGGCTACACCTTC. The encoded protein is CASSPILQRGSGYTF. The gene calls are TRBV5-1 and TRBJ1-2, with no clear D. The V gene lost 4 bases and the J gene lost 7 bases, with 20 bases spanning the gap. The germline V gene encodes CDR1 SGHRS and CDR2 YFSETQ. This CDR3 is 15 amino acids long.

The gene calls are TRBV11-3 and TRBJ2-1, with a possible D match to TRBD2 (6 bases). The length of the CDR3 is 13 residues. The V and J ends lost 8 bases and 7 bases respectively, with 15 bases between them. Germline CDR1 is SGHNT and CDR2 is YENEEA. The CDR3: CASRTGGVNEQFF. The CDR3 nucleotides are TGTGCCAGCCGCACTGGCGGGGTGAATGAGCAGTTCTTC.

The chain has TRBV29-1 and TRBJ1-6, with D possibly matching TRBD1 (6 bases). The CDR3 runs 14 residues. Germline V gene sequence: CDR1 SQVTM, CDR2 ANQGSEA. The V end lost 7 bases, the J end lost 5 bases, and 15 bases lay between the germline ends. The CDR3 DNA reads TGCAGCGCCCAGGAAGGGGGTGATAATTCACCCCTCCACTTT. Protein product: CSAQEGGDNSPLHF.

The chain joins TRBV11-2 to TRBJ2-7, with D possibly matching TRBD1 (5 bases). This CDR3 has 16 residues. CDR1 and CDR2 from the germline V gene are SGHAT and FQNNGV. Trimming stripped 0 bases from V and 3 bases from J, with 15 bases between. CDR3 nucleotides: TGTGCCAGCAGCTTAGATTATGGGGCCCAGTTCTACGAGCAGTACTTC. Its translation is CASSLDYGAQFYEQYF.

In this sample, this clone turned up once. CDR3 loop: CASSNLRTPEAFF. CDR3 in DNA: TGTGCCAGCAGCAATTTGCGGACCCCTGAAGCTTTCTTT. V is TRBV7-8 and J is TRBJ1-1; D unclear. CDR3 size: 13 residues. The V gene's germline CDR1 is SGHVS and CDR2 FQNEAQ. With 5 bases removed from V and 6 bases from J, the gap between germline ends came to 13 bases.

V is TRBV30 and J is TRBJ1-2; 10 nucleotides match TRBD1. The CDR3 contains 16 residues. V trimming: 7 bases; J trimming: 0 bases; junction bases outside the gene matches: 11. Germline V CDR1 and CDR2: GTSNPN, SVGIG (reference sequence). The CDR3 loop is CAFFRYGTGANYGYTF. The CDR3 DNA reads TGTGCCTTCTTCCGGTACGGGACAGGGGCTAACTATGGCTACACCTTC.

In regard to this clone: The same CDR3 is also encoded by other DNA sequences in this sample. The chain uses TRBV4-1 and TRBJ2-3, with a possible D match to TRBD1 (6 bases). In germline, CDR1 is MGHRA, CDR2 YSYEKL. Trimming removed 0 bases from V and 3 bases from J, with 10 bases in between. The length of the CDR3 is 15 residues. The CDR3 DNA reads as TGCGCCAGCAGCCAAGAAGTCAGGGGTACAGATACGCAGTATTTT. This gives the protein CASSQEVRGTDTQYF.

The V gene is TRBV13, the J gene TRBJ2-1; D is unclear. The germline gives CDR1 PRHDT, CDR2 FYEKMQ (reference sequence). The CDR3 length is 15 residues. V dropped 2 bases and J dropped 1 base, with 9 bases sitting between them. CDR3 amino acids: CASSLNGFSYNEQFF. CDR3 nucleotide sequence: TGTGCCAGCAGCTTAAATGGTTTTTCCTACAATGAGCAGTTCTTC.

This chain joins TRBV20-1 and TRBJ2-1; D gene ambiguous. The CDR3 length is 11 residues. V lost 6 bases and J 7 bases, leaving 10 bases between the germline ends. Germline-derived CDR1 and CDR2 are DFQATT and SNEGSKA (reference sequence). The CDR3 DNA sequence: TGCAGTGCCCCTATCGCAAATGAGCAGTTCTTC. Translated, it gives CSAPIANEQFF.

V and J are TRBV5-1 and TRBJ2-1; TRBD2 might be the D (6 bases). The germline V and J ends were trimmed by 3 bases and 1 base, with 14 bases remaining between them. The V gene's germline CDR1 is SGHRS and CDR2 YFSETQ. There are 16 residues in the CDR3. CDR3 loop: CASSWREVRSYNEQFF. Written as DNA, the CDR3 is TGCGCCAGCAGCTGGAGGGAGGTCCGATCCTACAATGAGCAGTTCTTC.

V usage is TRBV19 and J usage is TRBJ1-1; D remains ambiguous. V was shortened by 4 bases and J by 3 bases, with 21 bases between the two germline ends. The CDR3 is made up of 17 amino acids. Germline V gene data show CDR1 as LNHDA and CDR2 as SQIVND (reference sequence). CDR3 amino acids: CASSSFITDGEDTEAFF. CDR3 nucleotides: TGTGCCAGTAGTAGTTTTATCACAGATGGGGAGGACACTGAAGCTTTCTTT.

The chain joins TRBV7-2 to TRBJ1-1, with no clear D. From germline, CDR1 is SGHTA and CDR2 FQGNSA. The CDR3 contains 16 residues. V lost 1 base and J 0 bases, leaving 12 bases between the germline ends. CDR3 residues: CASSLGPRPVNTEAFF. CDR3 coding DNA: TGTGCCAGCAGCTTAGGGCCGAGGCCGGTGAACACTGAAGCTTTCTTT.

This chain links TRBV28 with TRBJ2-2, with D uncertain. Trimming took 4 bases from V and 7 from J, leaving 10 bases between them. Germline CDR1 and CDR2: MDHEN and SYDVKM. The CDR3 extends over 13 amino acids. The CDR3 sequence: CASSSSIGGELFF. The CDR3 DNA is TGTGCCAGCAGTTCTTCTATTGGCGGGGAGCTGTTTTTT.

The CDR3 DNA is TGTGCCAGCAGTTCCTTCAGCTACGAGCAGTACTTC. Its protein product is CASSSFSYEQYF. The J gene is TRBJ2-7, the V gene TRBV6-1; no clear D. CDR1 is MNHNS, CDR2 SASEGT, per germline. This CDR3 is 12 amino acids long. V was trimmed by 5 bases and J by 3 bases, leaving 8 bases between them.

Here the CDR3 DNA reads TGTGCCAGCAGCCCCTTCCGGGAGGGTGAGCAGTTCTTC. Its protein product is CASSPFREGEQFF. The chain couples TRBV7-9 to TRBJ2-1; 8 nucleotides match TRBD2. CDR3 length equals 13 residues. CDR1 and CDR2 from the germline V gene are SEHNR and FQNEAQ (reference sequence). Germline trimming cut 5 bases from V and 9 bases from J; bases unmatched to any gene: 6. The variable domain in full, with the rest retrieved from reference TRBV7-9 and TRBJ2-1, is DTGVSQNPRHKITKRGQNVTFRCDPISEHNRLYWYRQTLGQGPEFLTYFQNEAQLEKSRLLSDRFSAERPKGSFSTLEIQRTEQGDSAMYLCASSPFREGEQFFGPGTRLTVL.

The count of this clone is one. CDR3 sequence (DNA): TGTGCCACCAGCCCTAGAGCGGGACTAATGTACAATGAGCAGTTCTTC. Translating it yields CATSPRAGLMYNEQFF. The V gene is TRBV15, the J gene TRBJ2-1; the match to TRBD2 covers 7 bases. The CDR3 spans 16 residues. The V segment lost 5 bases and the J segment 4 bases; nucleotides outside the gene matches: 11. CDR1 and CDR2 (germline): LNHNV, YYDKDF (reference sequence).

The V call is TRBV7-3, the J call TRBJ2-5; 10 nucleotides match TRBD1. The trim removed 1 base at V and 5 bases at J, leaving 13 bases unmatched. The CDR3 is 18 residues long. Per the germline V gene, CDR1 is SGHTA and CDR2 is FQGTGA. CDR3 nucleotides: TGTGCCAGCAGCTTAAAGGTGGGCGGGACAGGGGTTATCGAGACCCAGTACTTC. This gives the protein CASSLKVGGTGVIETQYF.